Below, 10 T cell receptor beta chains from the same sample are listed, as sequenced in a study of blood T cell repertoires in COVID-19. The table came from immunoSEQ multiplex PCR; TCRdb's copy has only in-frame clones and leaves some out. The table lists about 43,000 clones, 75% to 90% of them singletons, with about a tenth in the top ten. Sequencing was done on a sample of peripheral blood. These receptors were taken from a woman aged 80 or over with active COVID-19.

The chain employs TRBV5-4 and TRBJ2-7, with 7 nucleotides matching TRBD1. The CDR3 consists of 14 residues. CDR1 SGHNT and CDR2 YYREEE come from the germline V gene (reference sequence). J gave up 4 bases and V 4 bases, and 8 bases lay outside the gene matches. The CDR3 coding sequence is TGTGCCAGCAGCCACCGACAGGGCTTTTACGAGCAGTACTTC. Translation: CASSHRQGFYEQYF.

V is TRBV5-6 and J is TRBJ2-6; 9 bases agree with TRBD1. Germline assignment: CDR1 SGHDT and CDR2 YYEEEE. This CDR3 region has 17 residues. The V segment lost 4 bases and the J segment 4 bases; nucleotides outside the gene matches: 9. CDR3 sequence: CASSPETGGPGANVLTF. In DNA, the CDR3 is TGTGCCAGCAGCCCCGAGACAGGGGGTCCGGGGGCCAACGTCCTGACTTTC. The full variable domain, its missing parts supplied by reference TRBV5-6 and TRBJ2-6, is DAGVTQSPTHLIKTRGQQVTLRCSPKSGHDTVSWYQQALGQGPQFIFQYYEEEERQRGNFPDRFSGHQFPNYSSELNVNALLLGDSALYLCASSPETGGPGANVLTFGAGSRLTVL.

The DNA of the CDR3 is TGTGCCAGCTCACCAGAGTCGCTCAGCCAGGGTGAAGCTTTCTTT. Its protein product is CASSPESLSQGEAFF. The rearrangement links TRBV18 to TRBJ1-1; D possibly corresponds to TRBD1 (5 bases). Trimming shortened V by 2 bases and J by 7 bases, and 17 bases separated the two germline ends. The CDR3 spans 15 residues. Per germline, CDR1 KGHSH and CDR2 LQKENI.

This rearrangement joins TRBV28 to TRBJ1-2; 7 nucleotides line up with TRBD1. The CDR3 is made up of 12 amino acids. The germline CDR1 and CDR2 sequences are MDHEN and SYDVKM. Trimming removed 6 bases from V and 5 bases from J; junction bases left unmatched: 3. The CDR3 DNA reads TGTGCCAGCAGGAAACAGGGGTATGGCTACACCTTC. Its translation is CASRKQGYGYTF.

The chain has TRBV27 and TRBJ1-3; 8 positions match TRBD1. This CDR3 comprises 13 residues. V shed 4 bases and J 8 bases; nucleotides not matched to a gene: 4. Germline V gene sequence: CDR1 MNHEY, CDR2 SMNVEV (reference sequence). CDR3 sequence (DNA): TGTGCCAGCAGTTCGACAGGGGTGGACACCATATATTTT. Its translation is CASSSTGVDTIYF.

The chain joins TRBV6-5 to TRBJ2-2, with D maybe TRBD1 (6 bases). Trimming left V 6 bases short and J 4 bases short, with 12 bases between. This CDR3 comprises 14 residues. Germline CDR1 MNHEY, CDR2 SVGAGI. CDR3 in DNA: TGTGCCAGCAGAAAACAGGGTGCCACCGGGGAGCTGTTTTTT. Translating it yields CASRKQGATGELFF.

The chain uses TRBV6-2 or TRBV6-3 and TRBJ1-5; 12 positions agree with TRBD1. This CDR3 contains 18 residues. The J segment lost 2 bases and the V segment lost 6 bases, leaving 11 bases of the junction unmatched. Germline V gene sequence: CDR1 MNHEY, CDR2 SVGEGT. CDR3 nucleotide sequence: TGTGCCAGCAGCAACTCCCGGGACAGGGGGCGAGGCAATCAGCCCCAGCATTTT. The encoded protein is CASSNSRDRGRGNQPQHF.

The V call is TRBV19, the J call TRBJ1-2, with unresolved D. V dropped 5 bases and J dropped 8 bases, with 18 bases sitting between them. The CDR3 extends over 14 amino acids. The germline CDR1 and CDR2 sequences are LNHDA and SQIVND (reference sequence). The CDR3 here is CASSPLRAEGGYTF. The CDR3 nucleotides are TGTGCCAGTAGTCCCCTGCGGGCGGAGGGCGGCTACACCTTC.

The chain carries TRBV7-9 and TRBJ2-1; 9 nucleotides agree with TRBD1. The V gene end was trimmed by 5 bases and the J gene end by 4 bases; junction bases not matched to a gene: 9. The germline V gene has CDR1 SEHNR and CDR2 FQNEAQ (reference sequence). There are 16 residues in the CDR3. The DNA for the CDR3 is TGTGCCAGCAGCCGACGGACAGGGGCCGTATACAATGAGCAGTTCTTC. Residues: CASSRRTGAVYNEQFF.

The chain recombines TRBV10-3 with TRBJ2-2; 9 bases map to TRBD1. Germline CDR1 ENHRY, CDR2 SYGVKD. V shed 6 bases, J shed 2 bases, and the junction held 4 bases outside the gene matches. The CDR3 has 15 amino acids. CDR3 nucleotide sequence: TGTGCCATCAGACCGGGACAGGGAAACACCGGGGAGCTGTTTTTT. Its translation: CAIRPGQGNTGELFF.